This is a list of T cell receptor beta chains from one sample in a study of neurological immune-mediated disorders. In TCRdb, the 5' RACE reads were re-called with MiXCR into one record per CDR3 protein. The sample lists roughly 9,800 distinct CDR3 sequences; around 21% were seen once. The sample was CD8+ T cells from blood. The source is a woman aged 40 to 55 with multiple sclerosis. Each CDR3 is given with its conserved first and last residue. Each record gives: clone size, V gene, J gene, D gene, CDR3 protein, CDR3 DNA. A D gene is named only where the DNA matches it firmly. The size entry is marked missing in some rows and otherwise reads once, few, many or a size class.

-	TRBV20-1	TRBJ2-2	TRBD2	CSAAPLAGAGELFF	TGCAGTGCCGCCCCCCTAGCGGGAGCTGGGGAGCTGTTTTTT
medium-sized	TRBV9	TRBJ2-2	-	CASSVGGSGTGELFF	TGTGCCAGCAGCGTAGGGGGCTCAGGCACCGGGGAGCTGTTTTTT
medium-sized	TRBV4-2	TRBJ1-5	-	CASSQDNQPQHF	TGTGCCAGCAGCCAAGATAATCAGCCCCAGCATTTT
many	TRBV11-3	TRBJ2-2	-	CASSLDRGTGELFF	TGTGCCAGCAGCTTAGACAGGGGAACCGGGGAGCTGTTTTTT
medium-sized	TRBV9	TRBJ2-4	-	CASSAGETKNIQYF	TGTGCCAGCAGCGCCGGTGAGACGAAAAACATTCAGTACTTC
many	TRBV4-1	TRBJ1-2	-	CASSQGSQNYGYTF	TGCGCCAGCAGCCAAGGGAGCCAGAACTATGGCTACACCTTC
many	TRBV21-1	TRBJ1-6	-	CASVTGGQETSPLHF	TGTGCCAGCGTCACGGGGGGACAGGAAACTTCACCCCTCCACTTT
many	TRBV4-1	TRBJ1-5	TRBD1	CASSQYLTGGRNQPQHF	TGCGCCAGCAGCCAATACCTCACAGGGGGACGCAATCAGCCCCAGCATTTT
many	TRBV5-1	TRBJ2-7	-	CASSLEDRSYEQYF	TGCGCCAGCAGCTTGGAGGATAGGTCCTACGAGCAGTACTTC
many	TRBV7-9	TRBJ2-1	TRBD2	CASSSSRGTRGYNEQFF	TGTGCCAGCAGCTCTAGCCGAGGGACTAGAGGTTACAATGAGCAGTTCTTC
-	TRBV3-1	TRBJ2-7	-	CASSQGSGFSYEQYF	TGTGCCAGCAGCCAGGGGTCAGGTTTCTCCTACGAGCAGTACTTC
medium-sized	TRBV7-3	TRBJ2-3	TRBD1	CASSQGADTQYF	TGTGCCAGCAGCCAGGGGGCAGATACGCAGTATTTT
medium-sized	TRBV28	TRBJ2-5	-	CASSVLGQETQYF	TGTGCCAGCAGTGTTCTCGGCCAGGAGACCCAGTACTTC
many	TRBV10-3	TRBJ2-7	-	CAISNDNSYEQYF	TGTGCCATCAGTAATGACAACTCCTACGAGCAGTACTTC
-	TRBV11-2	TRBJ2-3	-	CASSLWVTDTQYF	TGTGCCAGCAGCTTATGGGTTACAGATACGCAGTATTTT
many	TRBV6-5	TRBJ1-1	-	CASSRQSIRPKNTEAFF	TGTGCCAGCAGTCGACAGAGTATACGACCGAAGAACACTGAAGCTTTCTTT
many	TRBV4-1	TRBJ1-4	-	CASSQEGPGVANEKLFF	TGCGCCAGCAGCCAAGAAGGCCCTGGGGTCGCTAATGAAAAACTGTTTTTT
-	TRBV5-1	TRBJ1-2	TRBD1	CASTPLDRVNYGYTF	TGCGCCAGCACCCCCTTGGACAGGGTTAACTATGGCTACACCTTC
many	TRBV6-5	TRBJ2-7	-	CASVGEPSYEQYF	TGTGCCAGCGTGGGAGAACCATCCTACGAGCAGTACTTC
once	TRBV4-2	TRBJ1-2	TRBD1	CASSQGGATGAYGYTF	TGTGCCAGCAGCCAAGGAGGGGCCACAGGGGCCTATGGCTACACCTTC
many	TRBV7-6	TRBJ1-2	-	CASSGHFNYGYTF	TGTGCCAGCAGCGGACACTTTAACTATGGCTACACCTTC
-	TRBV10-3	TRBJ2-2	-	CAIGREDDGELFF	TGTGCCATCGGGCGGGAAGACGACGGGGAGCTGTTTTTT
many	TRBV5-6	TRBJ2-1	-	CASSLLENEQFF	TGTGCCAGCAGCTTGTTGGAGAATGAGCAGTTCTTC
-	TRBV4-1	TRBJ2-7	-	CASSQENSYEQYF	TGCGCCAGCAGCCAAGAGAACAGCTACGAGCAGTACTTC
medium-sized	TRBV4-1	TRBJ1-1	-	CASSFYRVGDTEAFF	TGCGCCAGCAGTTTCTACAGGGTGGGGGACACTGAAGCTTTCTTT
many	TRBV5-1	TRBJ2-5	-	CASSLTGASETQYF	TGCGCCAGCAGCTTGACGGGGGCGAGTGAGACCCAGTACTTC
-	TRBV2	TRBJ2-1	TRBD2	CASNQRGGDEQFF	TGTGCCAGCAATCAGCGGGGAGGGGATGAGCAGTTCTTC
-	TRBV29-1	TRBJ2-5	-	CSVDRGYRETQYF	TGCAGCGTGGACCGGGGCTACCGAGAGACCCAGTACTTC
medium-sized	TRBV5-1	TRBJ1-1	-	CASSPLQGGDTEAFF	TGCGCCAGCAGCCCCTTACAGGGCGGGGACACTGAAGCTTTCTTT
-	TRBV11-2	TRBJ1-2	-	CASLGRFYTF	TGTGCCAGCTTAGGCCGCTTCTACACCTTC
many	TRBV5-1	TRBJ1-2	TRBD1	CASSSGTAFYGYTF	TGCGCCAGCAGCTCCGGGACAGCCTTCTATGGCTACACCTTC
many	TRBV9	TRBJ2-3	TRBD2	CASSPMPLAGSTDTQYF	TGTGCCAGCAGCCCGATGCCACTAGCGGGGAGCACAGATACGCAGTATTTT
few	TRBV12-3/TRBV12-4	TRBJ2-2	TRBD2	CASSPTSGFTGELFF	TGTGCCAGCAGTCCGACTAGCGGTTTTACCGGGGAGCTGTTTTTT
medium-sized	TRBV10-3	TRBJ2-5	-	CAIKQGRGETQYF	TGTGCCATCAAGCAGGGGAGGGGAGAGACCCAGTACTTC
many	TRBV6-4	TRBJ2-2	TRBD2	CASSEGEGSNTGELFF	TGTGCCAGCAGTGAAGGGGAGGGCTCGAACACCGGGGAGCTGTTTTTT
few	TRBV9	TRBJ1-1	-	CASSPDIGGEAFF	TGTGCCAGTAGCCCCGATATAGGAGGTGAAGCTTTCTTT
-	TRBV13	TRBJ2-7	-	CAVKKAQAAYEQYF	TGTGCCGTCAAAAAGGCCCAAGCTGCCTACGAGCAGTACTTC
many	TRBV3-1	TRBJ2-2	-	CASSPETSIFITGELFF	TGTGCCAGCAGCCCAGAGACTAGTATTTTTATCACCGGGGAGCTGTTTTTT
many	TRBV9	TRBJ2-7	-	CASSASGDSSYEQYF	TGTGCCAGCAGCGCATCAGGGGATAGCTCCTACGAGCAGTACTTC
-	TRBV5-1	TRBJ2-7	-	CASSLDAYEQYF	TGCGCCAGCAGCTTGGACGCCTACGAGCAGTACTTC
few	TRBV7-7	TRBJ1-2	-	CASSCSRAYYGYTF	TGTGCCAGCAGCTGTTCGAGGGCCTACTATGGCTACACCTTC
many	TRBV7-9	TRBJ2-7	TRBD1	CASSPRQGSSYEQYF	TGTGCCAGCAGCCCCAGACAGGGGAGCTCCTACGAGCAGTACTTC
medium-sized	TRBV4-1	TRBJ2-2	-	CASSQARGDTGELFF	TGCGCCAGCAGCCAAGCGCGCGGAGACACCGGGGAGCTGTTTTTT
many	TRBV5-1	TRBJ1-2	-	CASSYRGADGYTF	TGCGCCAGCAGCTACCGGGGAGCGGATGGCTACACCTTC
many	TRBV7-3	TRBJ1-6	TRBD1	CASSPVDRLYNSPLHF	TGTGCCAGCAGCCCGGTGGACAGGCTCTATAATTCACCCCTCCACTTT
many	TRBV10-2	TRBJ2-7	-	CATHPDGNSYEQYF	TGCGCCACCCACCCTGACGGAAACTCCTACGAGCAGTACTTC
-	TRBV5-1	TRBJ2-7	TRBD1	CASSVARGGSLYHEQYF	TGCGCCAGCAGCGTGGCCCGAGGGGGCTCCCTGTACCACGAGCAGTACTTC
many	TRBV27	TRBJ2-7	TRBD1	CASSAGDRAYEQYF	TGTGCCAGCTCCGCTGGGGACAGGGCATACGAGCAGTACTTC
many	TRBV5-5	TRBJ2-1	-	CASSLEGMGGNEQFF	TGTGCCAGCAGCTTGGAGGGTATGGGAGGTAATGAGCAGTTCTTC